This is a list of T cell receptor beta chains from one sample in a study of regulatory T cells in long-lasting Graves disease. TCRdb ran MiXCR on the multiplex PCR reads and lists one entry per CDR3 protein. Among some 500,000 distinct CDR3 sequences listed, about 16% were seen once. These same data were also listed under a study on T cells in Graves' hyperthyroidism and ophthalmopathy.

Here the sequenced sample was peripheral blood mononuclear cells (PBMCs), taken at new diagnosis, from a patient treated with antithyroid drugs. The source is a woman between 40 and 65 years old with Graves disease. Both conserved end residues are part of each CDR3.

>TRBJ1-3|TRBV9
CASSGAEGTSGNTIYF
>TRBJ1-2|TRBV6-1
CASREGAYGYTF
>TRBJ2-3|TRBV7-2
CASSSRTGARTDTQYF
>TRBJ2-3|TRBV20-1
CSARKGAGDTQYF
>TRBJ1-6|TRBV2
CASMREDNSPLHF
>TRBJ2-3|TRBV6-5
CASSYTGVKDTQYF
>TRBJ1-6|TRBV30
CAWSVSGYNSPLHF
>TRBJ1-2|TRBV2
CATGRRGGYTF
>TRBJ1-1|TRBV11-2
CASSSPGGIIETEAFF
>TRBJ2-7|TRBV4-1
CASSPRDLHEQYF
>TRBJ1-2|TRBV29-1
CSVELLPGRTINYGYAF
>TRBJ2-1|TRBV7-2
CASSQLDRSYNEQFF
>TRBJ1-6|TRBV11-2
CASSLGPRESSYNSPLHF
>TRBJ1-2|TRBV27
CASSGRGSLYGYTF
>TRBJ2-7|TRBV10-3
CAITPGGGHEQYF
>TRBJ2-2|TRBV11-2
CASSDIAGGPGTGELFF
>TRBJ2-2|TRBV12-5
CASGSPDRGLTLGELFF
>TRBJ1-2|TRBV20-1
CSAITSYGYTF
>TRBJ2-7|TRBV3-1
CASSPSPYEQYF
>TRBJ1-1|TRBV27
CATQLQGWTEAFF
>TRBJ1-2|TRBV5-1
CASSEDGNYGYTF
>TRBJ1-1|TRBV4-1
CASTTGQGAYEAFF
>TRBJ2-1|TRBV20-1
CSARKAGGRLDEQFF
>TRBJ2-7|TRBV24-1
CATSVTGNEQYF
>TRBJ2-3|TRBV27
CATGLVRDTQYF